These T cell receptor beta chains were read from a single sample in a study of OX40 agonist ivuxolimab in advanced cancers. Libraries were prepared by immunoSEQ multiplex PCR; TCRdb keeps only in-frame clonotypes and omits some of them. Among some 78,000 clones, around 86% were seen once, and the ten largest hold roughly 0.9%. The starting material was CD4+ or CD8+ T cells sorted from blood, obtained in a trial of the OX40 agonist ivuxolimab. The receptors were sampled from an adult with an advanced solid tumor such as melanoma, head and neck, liver or kidney cancer. CDR3s include the opening cysteine and the closing phenylalanine or tryptophan. The D gene is left open where the match is weak. For some rows the clone size is stated as once, few or many, or as a class when expanded; others skip it.

v_call	d_call	j_call	clone_size	cdr3_nt	cdr3_aa
TRBV14	NA	TRBJ1-1	few	TGTGCCAGCAGCGTTACACAGGGGAACACTGAAGCTTTCTTT	CASSVTQGNTEAFF
TRBV19	NA	TRBJ2-7	NA	TGTGCCAGTAGTATAGATGGGCAGGGATCTTCCTACGAGCAGTACTTC	CASSIDGQGSSYEQYF
TRBV28	TRBD1	TRBJ1-6	NA	TGTGCCAGCAGTGGGGCAGGGGGCGCCTCCCATAATTCACCCCTCCACTTT	CASSGAGGASHNSPLHF
TRBV5-6	NA	TRBJ1-1	NA	TGTGCCAGCAGCTTGGACAGGGACACTGAAGCTTTCTTT	CASSLDRDTEAFF
TRBV19	NA	TRBJ2-3	once	TGTGCCAGTAGTAAGGTTAGCGGTCTTTCAGATACGCAGTATTTT	CASSKVSGLSDTQYF
TRBV27	TRBD1	TRBJ2-5	NA	TGTGCCAGCAGTTCCGGACAGGACACGACCCAGTACTTC	CASSSGQDTTQYF
TRBV28	NA	TRBJ2-3	NA	TGTGCCAGCAGTTTAGGGGGGCCACGGACAGATACGCAGTATTTT	CASSLGGPRTDTQYF
TRBV9	TRBD2	TRBJ2-1	NA	TGTGCCAGCAGCCAGACTAGCGGGACCTACAATGAGCAGTTCTTC	CASSQTSGTYNEQFF
TRBV4-3	NA	TRBJ1-1	NA	TGCGCCAGCAGCCAAGCTACTGGGGGCACTGAAGCTTTCTTT	CASSQATGGTEAFF
TRBV18	NA	TRBJ2-5	once	TGTGCCAGCTCACCCGGCAGCCAAGAGACCCAGTACTTC	CASSPGSQETQYF
TRBV5-1	NA	TRBJ1-1	NA	TGCGCCAGCAGCCCGGACAGCCTGCGAATTTCCGACACTGAAGCTTTCTTT	CASSPDSLRISDTEAFF
TRBV27	TRBD2	TRBJ2-2	NA	TGTGCCAGCAGCCCACTAGCGGGAGTTCCCGGGGAGCTGTTTTTT	CASSPLAGVPGELFF
TRBV10-3	NA	TRBJ1-1	NA	TGTGCCATCAGTGAGATTATCAGGAACACTGAAGCTTTCTTT	CAISEIIRNTEAFF
TRBV15	NA	TRBJ2-5	NA	TGTGCCACCAGCGGCGAAACAGGAATGGAGACCCAGTACTTC	CATSGETGMETQYF
TRBV19	TRBD2	TRBJ2-5	NA	TGTGCCAGTAGTATAGGGGTGTCTAGCGGGGGGCAAGAGACCCAGTACTTC	CASSIGVSSGGQETQYF
TRBV2	NA	TRBJ2-5	NA	TGTGCCAGCCGAACTGTCCAAGAGACCCAGTACTTC	CASRTVQETQYF
TRBV29-1	NA	TRBJ1-1	NA	TGCAGCGTTGAAGATCAGGCAGGAGCCTCTCGTGAAGCTTTCTTT	CSVEDQAGASREAFF
TRBV6-1	TRBD2	TRBJ2-1	once	TGTGCCAGCAGGGAGTGGGGGGGCTCCTACAATGAGCAGTTCTTC	CASREWGGSYNEQFF
TRBV6-4	TRBD1	TRBJ2-2	few	TGTGCCAGCCGGGACAGGGGCACCGGGGAGCTGTTTTTT	CASRDRGTGELFF
TRBV10-3	NA	TRBJ1-6	NA	TGTGCCATCATGGCAGGGCGGGATAATTCACCCCTCCACTTT	CAIMAGRDNSPLHF
TRBV2	NA	TRBJ2-5	NA	TGTGCCAGCAGTGCTGAGGGGCCGGAGACCCAGTACTTC	CASSAEGPETQYF
TRBV7-9	TRBD2	TRBJ2-7	NA	TGTGCCAGCAGCTTGGCTGCGGGAGTGATCGAGCAGTACTTC	CASSLAAGVIEQYF
TRBV7-8	NA	TRBJ2-7	once	TGTGCCAGCAGCTTAGTACAGACTTACGAGCAGTACTTC	CASSLVQTYEQYF
TRBV12-5	NA	TRBJ2-4	NA	TGTGCTTCCCGGGGGACGGGAGCCAAAAACATTCAGTACTTC	CASRGTGAKNIQYF
TRBV2	NA	TRBJ1-2	NA	TGTGCCAGCAAAACAGGCGAATTTAATGGCTACACCTTC	CASKTGEFNGYTF
TRBV14	NA	TRBJ2-3	NA	TGTGCCAGCAGCCAGTCCGTGGGTAGCAGGAGGGAACGCACAGATACGCAGTATTTT	CASSQSVGSRRERTDTQYF
TRBV30	NA	TRBJ2-5	NA	TGTGCCTGGACCATAACCGGGGAGACCCAGTACTTC	CAWTITGETQYF
TRBV7-2	NA	TRBJ1-3	NA	TGTGCCAGCAGCTTAGGGTCTGGAAACACCATATATTTT	CASSLGSGNTIYF
TRBV7-2	TRBD2	TRBJ2-3	NA	TGTGCCAGCAGTACAGCGGGAGGGAGCACAGATACGCAGTATTTT	CASSTAGGSTDTQYF
TRBV7-7	TRBD2	TRBJ2-3	once	TGTGCCAGCAGCTTAACAGCGGGAAGCACAGATACGCAGTATTTT	CASSLTAGSTDTQYF
TRBV5-4	TRBD2	TRBJ2-5	NA	TGTGCCAGCAGCCTGGGCGGGAGGATGGAGGAGACCCAGTACTTC	CASSLGGRMEETQYF
TRBV7-7	NA	TRBJ2-3	NA	TGTGCCAGCAGCTTAGGGCGGTCAGATACGCAGTATTTT	CASSLGRSDTQYF
TRBV29-1	NA	TRBJ1-5	NA	TGCAGCGTTGAAGAGGACCGATATCAGCCCCAGCATTTT	CSVEEDRYQPQHF
TRBV5-1	NA	TRBJ2-1	NA	TGCGCCAGCGGTAGGGAAGGCTCCTACAATGAGCAGTTCTTC	CASGREGSYNEQFF
TRBV5-6	NA	TRBJ2-3	NA	TGTGCCAGCAGGTTTTGGCCTAGCGAGGCCCCAGATACGCAGTATTTT	CASRFWPSEAPDTQYF
TRBV4-1	TRBD2	TRBJ2-1	NA	TGCGCCAGCAGCCGCGGACTAGCGGGACCATCCTACAATGAGCAGTTCTTC	CASSRGLAGPSYNEQFF
TRBV27	NA	TRBJ1-5	few	TGTGCCAGCAGTTTATCGGGGATCGGGAATCAGCCCCAGCATTTT	CASSLSGIGNQPQHF
TRBV18	TRBD1	TRBJ1-1	NA	TGTGCCAGCTCACCGTCCGGGACAGCGGACACTGAAGCTTTCTTT	CASSPSGTADTEAFF
TRBV19	TRBD2	TRBJ2-5	NA	TGTGCCAGTAGTATCCAGGGTCTAGCGGGATTGGAGACCCAGTACTTC	CASSIQGLAGLETQYF
TRBV5-1	TRBD2	TRBJ2-1	NA	TGCGCCAGCAGCTTGCCTAGCGGTACCTACAATGAGCAGTTCTTC	CASSLPSGTYNEQFF
TRBV19	TRBD1	TRBJ1-1	once	TGTGCCAGTAGTCCCACTGACAGGGTCGCCACTGAAGCTTTCTTT	CASSPTDRVATEAFF
TRBV5-1	TRBD1	TRBJ2-5	once	TGCGCCAGCAGCTTCGAAGGGGGCGCAGAGACCCAGTACTTC	CASSFEGGAETQYF
TRBV5-6	TRBD2	TRBJ2-1	NA	TGTGCCAGCAGCCTTAGACTAGCGGGGGGGAATGAGCAGTTCTTC	CASSLRLAGGNEQFF
TRBV10-3	NA	TRBJ2-2	NA	TGTGCCATCAAAGGGCCCGAGGCCGGGGAGCTGTTTTTT	CAIKGPEAGELFF
TRBV5-4	TRBD2	TRBJ2-2	NA	TGTGCCAGCAGCTTGGCGGGACTAGCGGGAGTCGGGACCGGGGAGCTGTTTTTT	CASSLAGLAGVGTGELFF
TRBV2	TRBD2	TRBJ2-5	once	TGTGCCAGCAGTGGGCTAGCGGGGGGGCGAAAGACCCAGTACTTC	CASSGLAGGRKTQYF
TRBV7-3	NA	TRBJ2-5	once	TGTGCCAGCAGCTTATGGGAAAAGGAGACCCAGTACTTC	CASSLWEKETQYF
TRBV5-5	NA	TRBJ2-3	NA	TGTGCCAGCAGCTCACGACGAGGGAGCACAGATACGCAGTATTTT	CASSSRRGSTDTQYF
TRBV19	NA	TRBJ1-5	NA	TGTGCCAGTAGGAAGGCGGCCCGTAATCAGCCCCAGCATTTT	CASRKAARNQPQHF
TRBV5-1	TRBD1	TRBJ1-2	NA	TGCGCCAGCAGCTTGGGACAGGGAACTTCTAACTATGGCTACACCTTC	CASSLGQGTSNYGYTF
TRBV5-6	NA	TRBJ1-1	NA	TGTGCCAGCAGCTTGGGTCAGAGAATGAACACTGAAGCTTTCTTT	CASSLGQRMNTEAFF